The T cell receptor (beta chain) under discussion was sequenced for a study of vaccination and CD4 T cells after COVID-19 (dated by TCRdb to between 2021 and 2024). A note on the overall study: Convalescent patients had a positive SARS-CoV-2 result on nasal swab PCR, and of these patients, some ten had mild disease and one had severe disease. Culture stimuli were overlapping spike peptide pools from SARS-CoV-2 and from the common cold coronaviruses HCoV-NL63, HCoV-OC43 and HCoV-229E. Control cultures received a CEFX viral epitope pool as the positive control, an HIV-1 Nef peptide pool as the negative control, or no peptide. Post-vaccine blood samples were collected a median of approximately 77 days after the second vaccine dose, ranging from roughly 13 to 250 days. Two doses of either the Pfizer-BioNTech BNT162b2 vaccine (n=8) or the Moderna mRNA-1273 vaccine (n=2) were administered to participants. The convalescent cohort comprised six males and four females, including two Hispanic individuals, seven Caucasians, two Asians and one multiracial person. Post-COVID blood samples from convalescent patients were collected a median of around 100 days after diagnosis, with a range of roughly 30 to 170 days. In around 10 COVID-19 convalescent patients and a few infection-naive healthy vaccine recipients, researchers compared the spike-specific CD4+ TCR repertoire from before mRNA vaccination with the repertoire from after. The full study reports these points: Nearly all vaccine-specific clones in convalescent patients (304 of 307) were mono-reactive for SARS-CoV-2 spike rather than cross-reactive with common cold coronaviruses. In convalescent patients, a median approximately 90% of post-vaccine SARS-CoV-2-reactive clones were detected only after vaccination, suggesting vaccine-specific priming. The study included relatively few convalescent patients and did not analyze early timepoints after natural infection. The median number of SARS-CoV-2-reactive clonotypes rose from 20 to 25 after infection to a few dozen after vaccination, but the change was not significant.

From its cysteine to its phenylalanine, the CDR3 spans 16 amino acids. Only CDR3 DNA is held: 48 bases, read in frame from base 1. CDR1 MNHEY and CDR2 SVGAGI were looked up in the germline V gene. Trimmed from V: 2 bases; trimmed from J: 0 bases; junction bases lacking a gene match: 4. In the case of this clonotype: Its antigen is not yet known. No base qualities exist here, and no much larger clone lies one base off it.

Library construction relied on PCR. DNA from cultured CD4+ T cells underwent TCR sequencing with the Oncomine TCR Beta short-read assay at the Johns Hopkins FTIC core. The QIAamp micro DNA kit was used to extract genomic DNA from the cultured CD4+ T cells. Oncomine TCR Beta libraries made from cultured CD4+ T cells were pooled using unique dual indexes and sequenced on an Illumina iSeq 100. Per the authors' processing: Non-productive sequences were removed, and CDR3s not starting with C, not ending with F or W, or shorter than 7 amino acids were discarded. Antigen-specific clonotypes were identified with the MANAFEST web application by comparing peptide-stimulated wells with reference and other culture wells. For a clone to be called positive, the clone needed an FDR below 0.05, an odds ratio above 5, and a productive frequency above 0.1% in at least two of three replicate wells. A clonotype counted as cross-reactive if it showed significant expansion both in the SARS-CoV-2 spike wells and in at least one common cold coronavirus spike condition. Similarity between CDR3 sequences was evaluated in R version 3.6.1 using Levenshtein distances (stringdist) and unrooted phylogenetic trees (ape). Starting from the raw public reads, TCRdb applied fastp trimming at Q25, assembled clones with MiXCR and retained in-frame beta chains. Every distinct CDR3 protein forms one entry, paired with its most common genes and DNA. These V and J calls originate from TCRdb's pipeline instead of the authors' own analysis. Here the sample has around 17,000 distinct CDR3 sequences; 38% occur a single time. 9.5% to 15% of the sample comes from the top ten.

Read against the paper, the sample's treatment or condition label means: roughly ten-day PBMC culture with coronavirus spike peptide pools or control peptides (ViraFEST assay). To expand antigen-specific T cells with peptide pools and then pick out the expanded clonotypes through TCR sequencing, the study relied on the ViraFEST assay. Positive SARS-CoV-2 PCR tests in the convalescent patients dated from March to December 2020, before Alpha, Beta and Delta variants emerged in the United States. More than 1.5 million PBMCs per well were cultured in IMDM with roughly 5% human AB serum and 8.5 to 10 IU/ml IL-2, plus 10 ug/ml peptide pools. Half of the culture medium was replaced with fresh IL-2-containing medium on days 3 and 7. CD4+ T cells were isolated after roughly nine days of culture through negative selection using the EasySep CD4+ T cell isolation kit. Ficoll-Paque Plus gradient centrifugation was used to isolate PBMCs from whole blood, and the isolated PBMCs were then either used fresh or cryopreserved at -140C. In general, triplicate wells were set up for every culture condition.

Sequencing used CD4+ T cells from blood, cultured in vitro. The receptor was derived from a human donor who had recovered from COVID-19. The receptor chain draws on TRBV6-5 and TRBJ2-1; 7 nucleotides in the junction match TRBD2. CDR3 sequence: CASSYVGLGSYNEQFF. The nucleotide sequence is TGTGCCAGCAGTTACGTAGGACTAGGCTCCTACAATGAGCAGTTCTTC.